Presented here are 3 T cell receptor beta chains from one specimen sequenced in a study of T cell responses to AZD1222 COVID-19 vaccine. Some clones are missing from TCRdb's copy, which holds only in-frame ones; the method was immunoSEQ multiplex PCR. The sample lists over 130,000 clones; about 93% were seen once. Here the sequenced sample was peripheral blood, taken on day 0 of AZD1222 vaccination. The receptors originated from an adult in good health.

V usage is TRBV4-3 and J usage is TRBJ1-6; no clear D gene. CDR3 length equals 18 residues. In germline, CDR1 is LGHNA, CDR2 YSLEER. V was trimmed by 1 base and J by 0 bases, leaving 13 bases between them. The DNA of the CDR3 is TGCGCCAGCAGCCAAGGTACGGGCAAGAGCTCCTATAATTCACCCCTCCACTTT. Translating gives CASSQGTGKSSYNSPLHF.

The rearrangement joins TRBV10-3 to TRBJ1-1; D ambiguous. Trimming removed 5 bases at V and 0 bases at J, with 13 bases between. This CDR3 has 15 amino acids. Germline loops: CDR1 ENHRY, CDR2 SYGVKD. CDR3 nucleotide sequence: TGTGCCATCAGTAAGACCCAAGACCTGAACACTGAAGCTTTCTTT. Its translation: CAISKTQDLNTEAFF.

The chain employs TRBV3-1 (or the pseudogene TRBV3-2) and TRBJ1-5; the match to TRBD1 covers 8 bases. Germline CDR1 is LGHDT and CDR2 is YNNKEL (reference sequence). The V segment lost 5 bases and the J segment 0 bases; nucleotides outside the gene matches: 6. CDR3 length: 16 residues. The DNA of the CDR3 is TGTGCCAGCAGCGGAGGGACAGGTTATAGCAATCAGCCCCAGCATTTT. This translates into CASSGGTGYSNQPQHF.